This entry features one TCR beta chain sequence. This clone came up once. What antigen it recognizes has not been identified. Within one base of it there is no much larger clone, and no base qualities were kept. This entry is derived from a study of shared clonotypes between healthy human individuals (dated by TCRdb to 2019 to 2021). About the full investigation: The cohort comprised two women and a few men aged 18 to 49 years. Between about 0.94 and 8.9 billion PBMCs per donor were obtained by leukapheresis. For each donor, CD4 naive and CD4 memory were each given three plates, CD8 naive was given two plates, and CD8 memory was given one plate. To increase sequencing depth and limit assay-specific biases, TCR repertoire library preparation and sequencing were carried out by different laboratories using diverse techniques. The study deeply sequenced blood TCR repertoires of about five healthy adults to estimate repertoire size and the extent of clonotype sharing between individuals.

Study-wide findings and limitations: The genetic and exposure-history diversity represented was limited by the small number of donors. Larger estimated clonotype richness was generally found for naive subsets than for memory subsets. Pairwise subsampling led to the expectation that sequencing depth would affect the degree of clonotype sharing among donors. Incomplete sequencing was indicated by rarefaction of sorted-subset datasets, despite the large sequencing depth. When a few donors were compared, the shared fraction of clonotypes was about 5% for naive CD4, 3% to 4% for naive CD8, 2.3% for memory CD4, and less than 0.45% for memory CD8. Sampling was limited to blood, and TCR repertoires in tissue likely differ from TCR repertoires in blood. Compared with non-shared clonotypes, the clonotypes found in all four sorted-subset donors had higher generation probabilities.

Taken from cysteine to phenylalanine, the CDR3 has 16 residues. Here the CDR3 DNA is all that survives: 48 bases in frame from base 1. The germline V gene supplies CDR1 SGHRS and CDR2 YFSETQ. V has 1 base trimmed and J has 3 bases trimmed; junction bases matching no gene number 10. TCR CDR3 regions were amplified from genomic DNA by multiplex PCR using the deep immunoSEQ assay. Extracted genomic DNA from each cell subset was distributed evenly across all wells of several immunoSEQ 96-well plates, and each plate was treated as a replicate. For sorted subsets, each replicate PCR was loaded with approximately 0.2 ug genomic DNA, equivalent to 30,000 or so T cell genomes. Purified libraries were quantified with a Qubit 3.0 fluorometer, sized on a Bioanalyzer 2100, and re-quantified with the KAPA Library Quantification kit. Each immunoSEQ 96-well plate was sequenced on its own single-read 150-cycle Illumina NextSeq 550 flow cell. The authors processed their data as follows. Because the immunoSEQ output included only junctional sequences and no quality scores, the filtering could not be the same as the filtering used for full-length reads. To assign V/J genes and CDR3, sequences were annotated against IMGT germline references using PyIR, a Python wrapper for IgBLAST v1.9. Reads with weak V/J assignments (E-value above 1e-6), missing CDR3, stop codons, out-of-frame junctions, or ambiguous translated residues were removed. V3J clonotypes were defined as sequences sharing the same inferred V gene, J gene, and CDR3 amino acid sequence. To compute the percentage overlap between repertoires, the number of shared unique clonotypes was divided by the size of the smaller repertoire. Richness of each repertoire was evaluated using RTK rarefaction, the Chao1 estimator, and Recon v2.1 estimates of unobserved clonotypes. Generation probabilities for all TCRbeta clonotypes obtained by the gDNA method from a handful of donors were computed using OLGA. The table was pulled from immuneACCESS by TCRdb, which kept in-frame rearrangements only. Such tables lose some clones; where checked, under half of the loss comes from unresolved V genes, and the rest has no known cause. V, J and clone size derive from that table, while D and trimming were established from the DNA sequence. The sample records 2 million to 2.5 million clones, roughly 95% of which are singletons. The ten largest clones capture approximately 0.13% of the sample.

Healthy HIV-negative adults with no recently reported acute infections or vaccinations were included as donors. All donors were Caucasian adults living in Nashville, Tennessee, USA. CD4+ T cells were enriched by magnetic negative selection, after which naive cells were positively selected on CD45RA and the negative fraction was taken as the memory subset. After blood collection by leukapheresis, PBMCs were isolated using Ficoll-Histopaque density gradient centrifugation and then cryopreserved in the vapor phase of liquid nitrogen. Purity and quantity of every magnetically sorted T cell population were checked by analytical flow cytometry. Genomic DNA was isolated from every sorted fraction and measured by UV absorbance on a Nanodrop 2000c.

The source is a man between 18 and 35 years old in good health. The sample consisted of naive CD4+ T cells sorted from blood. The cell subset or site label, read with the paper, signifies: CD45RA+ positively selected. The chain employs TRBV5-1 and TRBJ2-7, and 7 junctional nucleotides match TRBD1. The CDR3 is CASSLSGQTNIYEQYF. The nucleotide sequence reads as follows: TGCGCCAGCAGCTTGTCGGGACAGACGAACATCTACGAGCAGTACTTC.